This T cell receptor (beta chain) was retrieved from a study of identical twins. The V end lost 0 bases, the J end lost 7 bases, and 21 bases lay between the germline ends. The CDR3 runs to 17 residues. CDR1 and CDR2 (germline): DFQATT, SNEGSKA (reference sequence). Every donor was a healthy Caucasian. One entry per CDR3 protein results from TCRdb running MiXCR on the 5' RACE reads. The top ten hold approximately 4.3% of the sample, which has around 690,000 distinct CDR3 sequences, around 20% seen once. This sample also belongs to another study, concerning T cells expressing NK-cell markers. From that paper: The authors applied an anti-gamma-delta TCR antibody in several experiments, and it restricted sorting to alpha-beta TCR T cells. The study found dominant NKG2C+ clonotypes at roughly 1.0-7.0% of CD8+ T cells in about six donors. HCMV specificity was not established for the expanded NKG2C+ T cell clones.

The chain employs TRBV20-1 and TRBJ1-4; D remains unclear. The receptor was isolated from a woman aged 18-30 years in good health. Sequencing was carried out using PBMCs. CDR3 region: CSARDIAAKRAGEKLFF. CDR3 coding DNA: TGCAGTGCTAGAGATATAGCCGCAAAGCGGGCCGGTGAAAAACTGTTTTTT.